One sample yielded the 18 T cell receptor beta chains listed below, sequenced in a study of cytomegalovirus exposure and HLA in healthy donors (dated by TCRdb to the late 2010s). Library construction relied on the immunoSEQ multiplex PCR assay. For the multiplex PCR, a mixture combining 60 forward primers for TCR Vbeta segments and 13 reverse primers for TCR Jbeta segments was used. TCRdb holds this immuneACCESS table with in-frame rearrangements only. Some clones are missing; in checked studies, unresolved V genes explain under half, and the rest has no known cause. This sample holds some 120,000 clones; 9% to 10% were observed only once. Of the sample, approximately 3% is held by the ten largest clones. Sequenced input: PBMCs. All receptors derive from a man in his thirties or forties in good health and CMV-seronegative.

This clone has just a few counts. V is TRBV6-6 and J is TRBJ2-1, with 12 bases aligning to TRBD2. The CDR3 has 16 amino acids. The germline V gene encodes CDR1 MNHNY and CDR2 SVGAGI (reference sequence). Trimming took 5 bases from V and 8 from J; bases not matched to a gene: 10. The CDR3 coding sequence is TGTGCCAGCAGTGCGACTAGCGGGGGTAGAACCCATGAGCAGTTCTTC. Protein sequence: CASSATSGGRTHEQFF.

The chain is built from TRBV9 and TRBJ1-6; 7 bases map to TRBD1. This CDR3 region has 15 residues. Germline assignment: CDR1 SGDLS and CDR2 YYNGEE. After removal of 3 bases from V and 9 bases from J, the junction contained 9 bases not matched to a gene. The DNA of the CDR3 is TGTGCCAGCAGCGGGGGGCGACAGGGAGGTTCACCCCTCCACTTT. It yields the protein CASSGGRQGGSPLHF.

J is TRBJ2-3 and V is TRBV4-1, with 9 bases aligning to TRBD2. The CDR3 consists of 17 residues. Trimming cost V 0 bases and J 2 bases; bases outside gene matches: 6. Per the germline V gene, CDR1 is MGHRA and CDR2 is YSYEKL. Here the CDR3 DNA reads TGCGCCAGCAGCCAAGAAAGCGGGAGGCTCCCCACAGATACGCAGTATTTT. As protein: CASSQESGRLPTDTQYF.

This chain uses TRBV6-5 with TRBJ2-3; 7 bases are shared with TRBD2. The CDR3 is 15 amino acids. Germline lookup yields CDR1 MNHEY and CDR2 SVGAGI. After removal of 7 bases from V and 2 bases from J, the junction contained 9 bases not matched to a gene. DNA of the CDR3: TGTGCCAGCATCCCACTCGGGGGGAACACAGATACGCAGTATTTT. This gives the protein CASIPLGGNTDTQYF.

This clone was counted a few times. The chain links TRBV10-2 to TRBJ1-6, with D tentatively TRBD1 (5 bases). Trimming pared 5 bases from V and 5 bases from J, leaving 7 bases between. The CDR3 extends over 13 amino acids. Germline CDR1 and CDR2: WSHSY and SAAADI. CDR3 sequence (DNA): TGCGCCAGCAGTACGGGGGATAATTCACCCCTCCACTTT. This gives the protein CASSTGDNSPLHF.

This clone was detected a few times. V is TRBV7-9 and J is TRBJ1-1; tentative D call: TRBD1 (6 bases). Germline CDR1 SEHNR, CDR2 FQNEAQ (reference sequence). The CDR3 runs to 15 residues. Deletions cut 4 bases from V and 3 bases from J, with 15 bases between. The CDR3 spells CASSSLAGGYTEAFF. The CDR3 DNA follows: TGTGCCAGCAGCTCTTTGGCGGGGGGCTACACTGAAGCTTTCTTT.

The chain employs TRBV6-5 and TRBJ2-7; no firm D call. This CDR3 contains 13 residues. Trimming pared 6 bases from V and 3 bases from J, leaving 12 bases between. Germline V gene lookup returns CDR1 MNHEY and CDR2 SVGAGI. The CDR3 is CASRDGHYYEQYF. The CDR3 DNA reads as TGTGCCAGCAGAGACGGTCACTACTACGAGCAGTACTTC.

This chain links TRBV11-2 with TRBJ2-1, with TRBD1 matching 9 bases. Germline loops: CDR1 SGHAT, CDR2 FQNNGV. The CDR3 contains 17 residues. V lost 4 bases, J lost 3 bases, and 10 bases stayed unmatched. The CDR3 region has the DNA TGTGCCAGCAGCTCAACGGGGACAGGGCTAAACTACAATGAGCAGTTCTTC. Translation gives CASSSTGTGLNYNEQFF.

The V gene is TRBV18, the J gene TRBJ1-4; 7 bases are shared with TRBD1. Germline CDR1 reads KGHSH; CDR2 reads LQKENI. The length of the CDR3 is 16 residues. V was pared by 0 bases and J by 3 bases, with 4 bases of the junction left unmatched. The CDR3 coding sequence is TGTGCCAGCTCACCACCAGGGGGCCTTGCTAATGAAAAACTGTTTTTT. Translated, it gives CASSPPGGLANEKLFF.

This clone was counted only a few times. The V gene is TRBV7-9, the J gene TRBJ2-5; 8 bases line up with TRBD2. CDR3 length: 17 amino acids. Germline V CDR1 and CDR2: SEHNR, FQNEAQ (reference sequence). V lost 6 bases, J lost 2 bases, and 14 bases stayed unmatched. The CDR3 loop reads CASSQLSGGLIQETQYF. CDR3 DNA sequence: TGTGCCAGCAGTCAACTGTCGGGGGGGCTAATTCAAGAGACCCAGTACTTC.

In its sample, this clone was seen a few times. The chain joins TRBV9 to TRBJ1-3, with 7 positions matching TRBD1. Losses at the gene ends were 4 bases for V and 0 bases for J; bases not matched to a gene: 4. The germline V gene encodes CDR1 SGDLS and CDR2 YYNGEE. The CDR3 runs to 15 residues. CDR3 loop: CASSMTGSSGNTIYF. In DNA form, the CDR3 reads TGTGCCAGCAGCATGACAGGGTCCTCTGGAAACACCATATATTTT.

This clone has just a few counts. This chain's CDR3 is CASSQVLAGGTDTQYF. The CDR3 nucleotides are TGTGCCAGCAGCCAAGTTCTAGCGGGGGGGACAGATACGCAGTATTTT. The gene calls are TRBV4-2 and TRBJ2-3; 12 nucleotides line up with TRBD2. V gave up 1 base and J gave up 3 bases; unmatched junction bases: 2. The germline gives CDR1 LGHNA, CDR2 YNFKEQ. This CDR3 is built from 16 residues.

This clone showed up just a few times. V and J are TRBV7-2 and TRBJ2-3; 10 bases fit TRBD2. V lost 5 bases to trimming and J lost 4 bases; unmatched junction nucleotides: 12. This CDR3 is built from 17 residues. Germline CDR1 reads SGHTA; CDR2 reads FQGNSA. The DNA for the CDR3 is TGTGCCAGCAGCCCGGGACTAGCGCCTTGGATAGCAGATACGCAGTATTTT. Its translation: CASSPGLAPWIADTQYF.

The J gene is TRBJ2-1, the V gene TRBV14; 12 positions match TRBD2. The germline CDR1 and CDR2 sequences are SGHDN and FVKESK. The CDR3 consists of 16 residues. J gave up 7 bases and V 1 base, and 5 bases lay outside the gene matches. Written as DNA, the CDR3 is TGTGCCAGCAGCCAAGGCTGGACTAGCGGGAAGAATGAGCAGTTCTTC. Translating it yields CASSQGWTSGKNEQFF.

This clone was detected only a few times. This chain connects TRBV25-1 to TRBJ2-7; 8 bases align to TRBD1. Trimming cost V 3 bases and J 7 bases; bases outside gene matches: 14. CDR1 and CDR2 from the germline V gene are MGHDK and SYGVNS. The CDR3 sequence is 16 residues long. The CDR3 sequence: CASSDTTWDRRPEQYF. In nucleotides, the CDR3 is TGTGCCAGCAGTGACACAACGTGGGACAGGAGACCGGAGCAGTACTTC.

Written as DNA, the CDR3 is TGTGCCAGCCGTGACAGGGTGTATGGCTACACCTTC. It specifies CASRDRVYGYTF. The V and J genes are TRBV6-5 and TRBJ1-2, with TRBD1 matching over 7 bases. This CDR3 spans 12 amino acids. V shed 8 bases, J shed 5 bases, and the junction held 5 bases outside the gene matches. Germline V CDR1 and CDR2: MNHEY, SVGAGI.

V is TRBV19 and J is TRBJ1-2; D gene uncertain. The CDR3 has 12 residues. The germline gives CDR1 LNHDA, CDR2 SQIVND (reference sequence). CDR3: CVTGEGNYGYTF. Here the CDR3 DNA reads TGTGTCACCGGGGAAGGGAACTATGGCTACACCTTC.

The chain has TRBV27 and TRBJ1-4; 7 bases match TRBD1. Germline loops: CDR1 MNHEY, CDR2 SMNVEV (reference sequence). The CDR3 spans 15 residues. V lost 5 bases, J lost 5 bases, and 8 bases stayed unmatched. The CDR3 sequence: CASSLRTGTNEKLFF. CDR3 nucleotides: TGTGCCAGCAGTCTAAGGACAGGAACAAATGAAAAACTGTTTTTT.